Listed below are T cell receptor beta chains from one sample, sequenced in a study of PD-1 blockade in mismatch repair-deficient tumors. Generated by immunoSEQ multiplex PCR, the TCRdb table keeps only in-frame clones and is missing some. The sample lists under 25,000 clones; almost 85% were seen once. This sample comprised peripheral blood, obtained 2 weeks after starting pembrolizumab. The receptors were sampled from an adult with mismatch repair-deficient cancer. Each CDR3 is given without its conserved first and last residue. The listing skips clone size in some rows; elsewhere it reads once, few, many or a size class.

>TRBV19|TRBJ2-3|14|-
ASSIDVRGPTDTQY
>TRBV4-3|TRBJ1-4|14|once
ASSQATGATNEKLF
>TRBV10-3|TRBJ2-1|11|-
AISASVLDEQF
>TRBV11-2|TRBJ1-1|13|-
ASSPREGSGTEAF
>TRBV2|TRBJ1-1|13|-
ASFLHPGQNTEAF
>TRBV9|TRBJ1-1|12|-
ASSVVVGNTEAF
>TRBV29-1|TRBJ1-1|10|-
SVEQGATEAF
>TRBV19|TRBJ1-2|12|once
ASSIVGRTYGYT
>TRBV6-1|TRBJ1-5|12|-
ARPFGIPGQPQH
>TRBV7-9|TRBJ2-1|10|-
ASSFQNPEQF
>TRBV13|TRBJ2-3|13|-
ASSQLAGGTDTQY
>TRBV6-1|TRBJ2-5|9|-
ASMGKETQY
>TRBV7-2|TRBJ1-1|12|-
ASSLRQDDREAF
>TRBV27|TRBJ2-7|18|-
ASSLRSTPRGLVTYYEQY
>TRBV19|TRBJ2-7|12|-
ASTPGQGAYEQY
>TRBV2|TRBJ1-1|12|-
ATKRQGRNTEAF
>TRBV9|TRBJ2-5|14|-
ASSVASGGRRETQY
>TRBV5-6|TRBJ2-2|14|-
ASSLAVAANTGELF
>TRBV2|TRBJ2-1|15|-
ASRELSGTSGKGEQF
>TRBV4-3|TRBJ1-4|13|-
ASSTQTATNEKLF
>TRBV6-1|TRBJ1-5|12|-
ASSESARNQPQH
>TRBV5-6|TRBJ2-5|14|-
ASSLGLRAVQETQY
>TRBV29-1|TRBJ2-7|11|-
SVESREDYEQY
>TRBV27|TRBJ2-1|12|-
ASSEVGVNNEQF
>TRBV4-1|TRBJ2-5|14|-
ASSQGPTSQRETQY
>TRBV6-5|TRBJ2-1|12|-
ASSYSAAYNEQF
>TRBV27|TRBJ1-2|11|-
ASSSRGRYGYT
>TRBV30|TRBJ1-1|10|-
AWSVLRTGGI
>TRBV18|TRBJ2-2|15|-
ASSPPGLQAISGELF
>TRBV11-2|TRBJ2-5|13|once
ASSLGASAGETQY
>TRBV11-1|TRBJ2-5|11|-
ASSQGFQETQY
>TRBV2|TRBJ2-1|9|-
ASNPINEQF
>TRBV19|TRBJ1-2|13|-
ASSISEIGSYGYT
>TRBV19|TRBJ2-1|14|-
ASSMGTGGYNNEQF
>TRBV5-1|TRBJ2-1|13|-
ASSRTSGGYNEQF
>TRBV18|TRBJ2-7|11|-
ASSPAQGDEQY
>TRBV27|TRBJ1-1|11|-
ASSRKANTEAF
>TRBV6-4|TRBJ2-1|12|-
ASSSGTGSNEQF
>TRBV10-2|TRBJ1-2|12|-
ASSESGQGYGYT
>TRBV9|TRBJ2-5|10|-
ASSPGGGTQY
>TRBV7-9|TRBJ1-1|13|-
ASSQQGWGDTEAF
>TRBV25-1|TRBJ2-7|15|-
ASSDSGRSGRSYEQY
>TRBV5-6|TRBJ2-7|12|-
ASSGPGGPLEQY
>TRBV30|TRBJ2-7|14|-
AWSPPDKAYSYEQY
>TRBV30|TRBJ2-3|13|-
AWSESAGVGDTQY
>TRBV30|TRBJ1-2|10|-
AWSTGGDGYT
>TRBV28|TRBJ1-1|13|-
ASSRRAFMNTEAF
>TRBV5-5|TRBJ2-2|11|few
ASSLASHGELF
>TRBV29-1|TRBJ2-7|11|-
SPPGQGLYEQY
>TRBV11-3|TRBJ2-2|17|-
ASSLDNWGGTANTGELF
>TRBV27|TRBJ1-2|13|once
ASSLDPQGRNGYT
>TRBV6-6|TRBJ1-2|12|-
ASSQKRDNYGYT
>TRBV7-3|TRBJ2-3|13|-
ASSNSGRVTDTQY
>TRBV30|TRBJ1-2|10|-
AWNRQFYGYT